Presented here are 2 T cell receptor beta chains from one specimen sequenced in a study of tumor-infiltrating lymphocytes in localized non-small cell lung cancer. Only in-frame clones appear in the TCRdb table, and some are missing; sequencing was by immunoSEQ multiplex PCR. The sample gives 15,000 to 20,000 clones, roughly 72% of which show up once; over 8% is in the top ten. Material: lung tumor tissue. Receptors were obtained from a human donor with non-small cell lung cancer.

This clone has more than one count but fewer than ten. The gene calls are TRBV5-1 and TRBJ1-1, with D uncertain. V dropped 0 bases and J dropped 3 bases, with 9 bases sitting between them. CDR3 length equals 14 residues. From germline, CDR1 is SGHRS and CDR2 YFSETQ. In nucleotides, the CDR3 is TGCGCCAGCAGCTTGGGAGTAAGCGACACTGAAGCTTTCTTT. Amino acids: CASSLGVSDTEAFF. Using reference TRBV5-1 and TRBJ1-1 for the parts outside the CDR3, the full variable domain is KAGVTQTPRYLIKTRGQQVTLSCSPISGHRSVSWYQQTPGQGLQFLFEYFSETQRNKGNFPGRFSGRQFSNSRSEMNVSTLELGDSALYLCASSLGVSDTEAFFGQGTRLTVV.

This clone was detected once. CDR3 nucleotide sequence: TGTGCCTGGAGTCCGGGGTCCTACAATGAGCAGTTCTTC. This codes for CAWSPGSYNEQFF. V usage is TRBV30 and J usage is TRBJ2-1; weak D call: TRBD2 (5 bases). Germline V gene lookup returns CDR1 GTSNPN and CDR2 SVGIG (reference sequence). The CDR3 contains 13 residues. Trimming took off 2 bases at V and 1 base at J, with 6 bases between the two ends. Full variable domain (missing parts from reference TRBV30 and TRBJ2-1): SQTIHQWPATLVQPVGSPLSLECTVEGTSNPNLYWYRQAAGRGLQLLFYSVGIGQISSEVPQNLSASRPQDRQFILSSKKLLLSDSGFYLCAWSPGSYNEQFFGPGTRLTVL.